This TCR beta chain was documented in a study of cytomegalovirus exposure and HLA in healthy donors. Broader study findings: Across donors, sequencing depth was assumed by presence/absence analyses to be roughly uniform. The study labeled approximately 150 TCR beta chains cytomegalovirus-associated.

V lost 6 bases to trimming and J lost 0 bases; unmatched junction nucleotides: 7. Germline lookup yields CDR1 LGHNT and CDR2 FRNRAP. This CDR3 region has 16 residues. It was with 60 Vbeta and 13 Jbeta primers that the PCR ran. Only in-frame clones appear in the TCRdb table, and some are missing; sequencing was by immunoSEQ multiplex PCR. The sample holds some 130,000 clones; roughly three quarters are singletons and the top ten take about 3.4%. About this clone itself: Its specificity is not known.

The sequence came from a female donor in good health and CMV-seronegative. The chain is built from TRBV12-5 and TRBJ2-3; TRBD2 matches at 9 bases. Sequenced material: PBMCs. The CDR3 here is CASGAGTSKSTDTQYF. CDR3 nucleotide sequence: TGTGCTAGTGGGGCCGGGACTAGCAAAAGCACAGATACGCAGTATTTT.